One sample yielded the 20 T cell receptor beta chains listed below, sequenced in a study of blood T cell repertoires in COVID-19. Using immunoSEQ multiplex PCR, the repertoire was profiled, and TCRdb retains in-frame clones only, with some absent. The sample carries about 140,000 clones, about three quarters recorded once. Sequenced: PBMCs or T cells enriched from blood (not recorded which). The receptors here all came from a woman aged 50 to 65 who had recovered from COVID-19.

The chain is built from TRBV5-1 and TRBJ2-7; 12 bases match TRBD1. Germline-derived CDR1 and CDR2 are SGHRS and YFSETQ. The CDR3 is 13 residues long. Losses at the gene ends were 8 bases for V and 6 bases for J; bases not matched to a gene: 6. Written as DNA, the CDR3 is TGCGCCAGTTCGGGACAGGGGGCCTTCGAGCAGTACTTC. This gives the protein CASSGQGAFEQYF.

This clone appeared a few times. The chain carries TRBV24-1 and TRBJ2-1, with 8 bases matching TRBD2. The CDR3 is 12 residues long. J gave up 9 bases and V 9 bases, and 6 bases lay outside the gene matches. From germline, CDR1 is KGHDR and CDR2 SFDVKD. The chain's CDR3 is CATRGLGGEQFF. CDR3 nucleotides: TGTGCCACCCGGGGACTAGGGGGTGAGCAGTTCTTC.

This chain links TRBV18 with TRBJ1-1; D is perhaps TRBD1 (5 bases). Germline V gene sequence: CDR1 KGHSH, CDR2 LQKENI. With 0 bases removed from V and 5 bases from J, the gap between germline ends came to 13 bases. The CDR3 contains 15 residues. The CDR3 spells CASSPPQGGWTEAFF. The CDR3 DNA reads as TGTGCCAGCTCACCACCCCAGGGTGGATGGACTGAAGCTTTCTTT.

This clone was seen more than once but under ten times. V usage is TRBV28 and J usage is TRBJ2-7; D is uncertain. Looked up from germline, CDR1 is MDHEN and CDR2 is SYDVKM. V lost 4 bases and J 3 bases, leaving 4 bases between the germline ends. The CDR3 has 11 residues. CDR3 residues: CASSSVYEQYF. Here the CDR3 DNA reads TGTGCCAGCAGTTCGGTCTACGAGCAGTACTTC.

The V call is TRBV7-3, the J call TRBJ1-2; no reliable D call. V shed 5 bases and J shed 10 bases, with 17 bases lying between them. From germline, CDR1 is SGHTA and CDR2 FQGTGA. The CDR3 loop spans 13 amino acids. The CDR3 sequence is CASSLSGVDHYTF. The CDR3 DNA follows: TGTGCCAGCAGCCTATCCGGAGTCGACCACTACACCTTC.

This clone appeared once. V is TRBV11-2 and J is TRBJ1-3; TRBD1 matches 7 bases. Losses at the gene ends were 5 bases for V and 6 bases for J; bases not matched to a gene: 7. Germline assignment: CDR1 SGHAT and CDR2 FQNNGV. There are 14 residues in the CDR3. The CDR3: CASSLRQGINTIYF. The CDR3 bases are TGTGCCAGCAGCCTAAGACAGGGTATAAACACCATATATTTT.

The chain combines TRBV27 with TRBJ2-2, with 8 positions matching TRBD2. The V gene end was trimmed by 5 bases and the J gene end by 0 bases; junction bases not matched to a gene: 8. The germline gives CDR1 MNHEY, CDR2 SMNVEV (reference sequence). CDR3 length equals 17 residues. The CDR3: CASSTISGTANTGELFF. In nucleotides, the CDR3 is TGTGCCAGCAGTACTATTAGCGGGACCGCGAACACCGGGGAGCTGTTTTTT.

The chain recombines TRBV18 with TRBJ1-5; D unclear. This CDR3 has 14 residues. V dropped 6 bases and J dropped 3 bases, with 12 bases sitting between them. Per the germline V gene, CDR1 is KGHSH and CDR2 is LQKENI. The CDR3 loop reads CASSRGLNNQPQHF. CDR3 nucleotide sequence: TGTGCCAGCTCTCGCGGACTGAACAATCAGCCCCAGCATTTT.

The chain has TRBV5-1 and TRBJ2-7; 7 positions agree with TRBD2. CDR3 length: 15 amino acids. The V gene's germline CDR1 is SGHRS and CDR2 YFSETQ. J was trimmed by 0 bases and V by 4 bases; bases with no gene match: 7. CDR3 protein: CASSLSGGISYEQYF. The CDR3, as DNA: TGCGCCAGCAGCCTATCCGGGGGGATCTCCTACGAGCAGTACTTC.

V gene TRBV4-1 combines with J gene TRBJ2-1; a possible D gene is TRBD1 (6 bases). CDR1 MGHRA and CDR2 YSYEKL come from the germline V gene. V dropped 6 bases and J dropped 6 bases, with 9 bases sitting between them. The CDR3 length is 12 residues. In DNA, the CDR3 is TGCGCCAGCAGACGGGACACCAATGAGCAGTTCTTC. Amino acids: CASRRDTNEQFF.

The V and J genes are TRBV11-3 and TRBJ2-1; TRBD2 aligns across 7 bases. Trimming removed 3 bases from V and 4 bases from J; junction bases left unmatched: 6. CDR3 length: 15 residues. CDR1 and CDR2 from the germline V gene are SGHNT and YENEEA. In DNA form, the CDR3 reads TGTGCCAGCAGCTTGTCGGGTAGCGGGTACAATGAGCAGTTCTTC. Amino acids: CASSLSGSGYNEQFF.

This clone showed up just once. The rearrangement joins TRBV30 to TRBJ1-2; possible D gene TRBD1, 5 bases. Germline assignment: CDR1 GTSNPN and CDR2 SVGIG (reference sequence). The ends were cut back, 3 bases at V and 8 bases at J, with 16 bases in the middle. CDR3 length: 13 residues. The CDR3 coding sequence is TGTGCCTGGAGCCTCGGACCTGGGGCGGGCTACACCTTC. It encodes CAWSLGPGAGYTF. Complete variable domain (other parts from reference TRBV30 and TRBJ1-2): SQTIHQWPATLVQPVGSPLSLECTVEGTSNPNLYWYRQAAGRGLQLLFYSVGIGQISSEVPQNLSASRPQDRQFILSSKKLLLSDSGFYLCAWSLGPGAGYTFGSGTRLTVV.

The rearrangement links TRBV19 to TRBJ2-7; 7 nucleotides line up with TRBD1. CDR1 and CDR2 (germline): LNHDA, SQIVND (reference sequence). V gave up 4 bases and J gave up 7 bases; unmatched junction bases: 10. The length of the CDR3 is 14 residues. This CDR3 is CASSTTLTGKEQYF. CDR3 in DNA: TGTGCCAGTAGTACTACCCTGACAGGGAAGGAGCAGTACTTC.

Regarding this clone: Its ends do not fully match the called genes, so a read error is possible. The chain uses TRBV5-5 and TRBJ1-6; 7 bases agree with TRBD1. Germline V CDR1 and CDR2: SGHKS, YYEKEE (reference sequence). This CDR3 is built from 13 residues. CDR3 residues: CASSGTDKSPLHF. CDR3 nucleotide sequence: TGTGCCAGCAGCGGGACAGATAAATCACCCCTCCACTTT.

The rearrangement uses TRBV5-1 and TRBJ1-1, with TRBD1 identical over 10 bases. V was clipped by 7 bases and J by 3 bases; unmatched bases: 12. CDR3 size: 16 residues. Germline values: CDR1 SGHRS, CDR2 YFSETQ. The CDR3 DNA reads as TGCGCCAGCCGCGGGGACAGGGGTGGTGTATACACTGAAGCTTTCTTT. This gives the protein CASRGDRGGVYTEAFF.

Here the CDR3 DNA reads TGTGCCAGCAGCGCACCACTAGCGGGGGAGAGAGATACGCAGTATTTT. Translated: CASSAPLAGERDTQYF. The V call is TRBV5-4, the J call TRBJ2-3; 11 bases line up with TRBD2. CDR3 length: 16 amino acids. V lost 4 bases, J lost 5 bases, and 9 bases stayed unmatched. Germline loops: CDR1 SGHNT, CDR2 YYREEE (reference sequence).

This chain connects TRBV2 to TRBJ1-1; no clear D gene. The V gene's germline CDR1 is SNHLY and CDR2 FYNNEI. The CDR3 has 15 residues. V shed 0 bases and J shed 1 base, with 9 bases lying between them. The CDR3 DNA reads as TGTGCCAGCAGTGAAGCGCCCATACAGAACACTGAAGCTTTCTTT. Translated: CASSEAPIQNTEAFF.

This clone was observed a few times. The V call is TRBV7-8, the J call TRBJ2-7; D remains unclear. The V end was cut by 4 bases, the J end by 2 bases, with 15 bases between. The germline V gene encodes CDR1 SGHVS and CDR2 FQNEAQ. CDR3 length: 15 amino acids. The CDR3 nucleotides read TGTGCCAGCAGCTCAACAGCCTACGATCCCTACGAGCAGTACTTC. As protein: CASSSTAYDPYEQYF.

The sample holds a few counts of this clone. The CDR3 reads CASRKGGLTEAFF. The CDR3, as DNA: TGTGCCAGCAGAAAGGGAGGGTTAACTGAAGCTTTCTTT. The chain couples TRBV7-6 to TRBJ1-1; unclear D gene. The CDR3 loop spans 13 amino acids. Trimming pared 6 bases from V and 5 bases from J, leaving 13 bases between. Germline-derived CDR1 and CDR2 are SGHVS and FNYEAQ.

The CDR3 bases are TGTGCCAGCTCACCACCGCGGGACCGCCACGAGCAGTACTTC. Translated: CASSPPRDRHEQYF. This chain connects TRBV18 to TRBJ2-7, with TRBD2 as a possible D gene (6 bases). V was cut by 0 bases and J by 5 bases, with 11 bases left in between. Germline CDR1 KGHSH, CDR2 LQKENI. The CDR3 extends over 14 amino acids.